Presented here are 26 T cell receptor beta chains from one specimen sequenced in a study of blood T cell repertoires in COVID-19. The assay was immunoSEQ multiplex PCR, and TCRdb's table has in-frame clones only and misses some. There are nearly 200,000 clones in the sample; about four fifths occur only once, and 6.5% to 9.5% lies in the top ten. The sequenced material came from PBMCs or T cells enriched from blood (not recorded which). The receptors stem from a man in his forties who had recovered from COVID-19.

The chain is built from TRBV5-4 and TRBJ1-5; D uncertain. V lost 4 bases to trimming and J lost 5 bases, with 7 bases between them. The CDR3 is 12 amino acids. Germline lookup yields CDR1 SGHNT and CDR2 YYREEE (reference sequence). Here the CDR3 DNA reads TGTGCCAGCAGCGCGGAGGATCAGCCCCAGCATTTT. Translated, it gives CASSAEDQPQHF. The complete variable domain, with remaining parts taken from reference TRBV5-4 and TRBJ1-5, reads ETGVTQSPTHLIKTRGQQVTLRCSSQSGHNTVSWYQQALGQGPQFIFQYYREEENGRGNFPPRFSGLQFPNYSSELNVNALELDDSALYLCASSAEDQPQHFGDGTRLSIL.

The rearrangement joins TRBV5-1 to TRBJ2-3; D might be TRBD2 (5 bases). V was clipped by 3 bases and J by 0 bases, with 14 bases between them. The CDR3 is 16 residues long. Germline V gives CDR1 SGHRS, CDR2 YFSETQ. For the CDR3, the DNA is TGCGCCAGCAGCTCCCCTGGAGGCTCTAGCACAGATACGCAGTATTTT. This gives the protein CASSSPGGSSTDTQYF.

The chain uses TRBV4-1 and TRBJ1-2; D perhaps matches TRBD1 (5 bases). Germline V gene data show CDR1 as MGHRA and CDR2 as YSYEKL. V was clipped by 0 bases and J by 5 bases, with 13 bases between them. CDR3 length: 15 residues. The DNA for the CDR3 is TGCGCCAGCAGCCAAGATTACGGGGCGGGGTATGGCTACACCTTC. Protein sequence: CASSQDYGAGYGYTF.

The sample holds a few counts of this clone. This sample also contains other DNA sequences that code for the same CDR3. The V gene is TRBV30, the J gene TRBJ1-4, with no clear D. The germline gives CDR1 GTSNPN, CDR2 SVGIG (reference sequence). CDR3 length: 12 residues. V lost 0 bases, J lost 7 bases, and 6 bases lay in between. The CDR3 loop reads CAWSVGGEKLFF. The CDR3 coding sequence is TGTGCCTGGAGTGTCGGCGGTGAAAAACTGTTTTTT.

This clone has only a few counts. The chain recombines TRBV19 with TRBJ1-5; 7 positions agree with TRBD1. This CDR3 has 15 residues. Germline trimming cut 4 bases from V and 4 bases from J; bases unmatched to any gene: 7. Germline V CDR1 and CDR2: LNHDA, SQIVND (reference sequence). The CDR3: CASSTSPTGNQPQHF. For the CDR3, the DNA is TGTGCCAGTAGTACGTCCCCGACAGGGAATCAGCCCCAGCATTTT.

This rearrangement joins TRBV6-5 to TRBJ1-5; the D is unclear. Trimming removed 7 bases from V and 7 bases from J, with 17 bases in between. CDR3 length: 14 residues. The V gene's germline CDR1 is MNHEY and CDR2 SVGAGI. CDR3 sequence reads: CASTVNLAPQPQHF. The CDR3 nucleotides are TGTGCCAGCACCGTGAATCTAGCCCCCCAGCCCCAGCATTTT.

V gene TRBV2 combines with J gene TRBJ1-2; D gene uncertain. The ends were cut back, 5 bases at V and 8 bases at J, with 18 bases in the middle. Germline CDR1 reads SNHLY; CDR2 reads FYNNEI. The CDR3 has 14 residues. The CDR3 DNA sequence: TGTGCCAGCAGTCTTAAGGCAGGCGGAGGCGGCTACACCTTC. It specifies CASSLKAGGGGYTF.

The V gene is TRBV7-6, the J gene TRBJ2-3; TRBD2 might be the D (6 bases). The CDR3 runs 17 residues. V was cut by 5 bases and J by 3 bases, with 21 bases left in between. CDR1 is SGHVS and CDR2 is FNYEAQ in the germline V gene. The CDR3 loop is CASSPGRRGSGTDTQYF. The CDR3 DNA reads TGTGCCAGCAGCCCCGGTCGGAGGGGCTCAGGAACAGATACGCAGTATTTT.

CDR3 sequence (DNA): TGTGCCAGCAGTCTGAATCCGGGACAGGGGAGGGATACGCAGTATTTT. Its translation: CASSLNPGQGRDTQYF. This sequence joins TRBV28 and TRBJ2-3, with 10 bases aligning to TRBD1. The CDR3 covers 16 residues. V was pared by 5 bases and J by 6 bases, with 11 bases of the junction left unmatched. CDR1 MDHEN and CDR2 SYDVKM come from the germline V gene.

The chain joins TRBV5-1 to TRBJ2-5; 7 bases map to TRBD1. The V gene's germline CDR1 is SGHRS and CDR2 YFSETQ. With 2 bases clipped from V and 3 bases from J, the junction kept 4 bases outside the gene matches. This CDR3 has 14 amino acids. The CDR3, as DNA: TGCGCCAGCAGCTTTGGGCAGGGGGAAGAGACCCAGTACTTC. Protein sequence: CASSFGQGEETQYF.

The rearrangement links TRBV11-3 to TRBJ1-1, with 7 bases that match TRBD1. CDR1 is SGHNT, CDR2 YENEEA, per germline. V dropped 0 bases and J dropped 11; count of bases not matched to a gene: 6. The CDR3 loop spans 13 amino acids. Here the CDR3 reads CASSLDRGREAFF. For the CDR3, the DNA is TGTGCCAGCAGCTTAGATAGGGGGCGTGAGGCTTTCTTT.

V is TRBV3-1 (or the pseudogene TRBV3-2) and J is TRBJ1-1; maybe TRBD1 (6 bases). The ends were cut back, 4 bases at V and 8 bases at J, with 8 bases in the middle. Germline assignment: CDR1 LGHDT and CDR2 YNNKEL (reference sequence). The CDR3 contains 11 residues. This CDR3 reads CASSLGTEAFF. CDR3 nucleotides: TGTGCCAGCAGCCTCGGGACAGAAGCTTTCTTT.

The V gene is TRBV28, the J gene TRBJ1-4, with D unclear. The V gene lost 3 bases and the J gene lost 0 bases, with 11 bases spanning the gap. The CDR3 spans 16 residues. CDR1 MDHEN and CDR2 SYDVKM come from the germline V gene. In nucleotides, the CDR3 is TGTGCCAGCAGTTTCGGGCTGGACTCAACTAATGAAAAACTGTTTTTT. It yields the protein CASSFGLDSTNEKLFF.

This chain links TRBV4-1 with TRBJ1-5, with D tentatively TRBD1 (6 bases). This CDR3 comprises 15 residues. V lost 0 bases and J 8 bases, leaving 14 bases between the germline ends. Germline V gene lookup returns CDR1 MGHRA and CDR2 YSYEKL. The CDR3 nucleotides read TGCGCCAGCAGCCAAGATTTCACAGGGAACGAGCCCCAGCATTTT. As protein: CASSQDFTGNEPQHF.

This clone was seen a handful of times. This sequence joins TRBV3-1 (or the pseudogene TRBV3-2) and TRBJ1-1; D is ambiguous. This CDR3 has 12 residues. The germline V gene has CDR1 LGHDT and CDR2 YNNKEL (reference sequence). Trimming removed 4 bases at V and 1 base at J, with 4 bases between. The CDR3 is CASSLRNTEAFF. The CDR3 DNA sequence: TGTGCCAGCAGCCTTAGGAACACTGAAGCTTTCTTT.

This chain connects TRBV30 to TRBJ1-1, with a possible D match to TRBD1 (6 bases). Germline lookup yields CDR1 GTSNPN and CDR2 SVGIG (reference sequence). This CDR3 has 13 residues. Trimming removed 8 bases from V and 7 bases from J, with 20 bases in between. CDR3 residues: CAGFPWGPGEAFF. The CDR3 DNA follows: TGTGCCGGGTTCCCCTGGGGGCCGGGTGAAGCTTTCTTT.

The J gene is TRBJ1-2, the V gene TRBV5-4, with 11 nucleotides matching TRBD1. This CDR3 region has 14 residues. Germline lookup yields CDR1 SGHNT and CDR2 YYREEE (reference sequence). V shed 4 bases and J 5 bases; nucleotides not matched to a gene: 4. The CDR3 DNA is TGTGCCAGCAGCGGGACAGGGGGTGGGTATGGCTACACCTTC. Residues: CASSGTGGGYGYTF.

The chain couples TRBV20-1 to TRBJ2-5; D is unclear. CDR1 and CDR2 (germline): DFQATT, SNEGSKA (reference sequence). This CDR3 is built from 11 residues. V shed 0 bases and J shed 3 bases, with 2 bases lying between them. The CDR3 DNA reads as TGCAGTGCTAGAGACAAAGAGACCCAGTACTTC. Translation: CSARDKETQYF.

This chain links TRBV7-8 with TRBJ1-2; 7 bases align to TRBD1. The V gene end was trimmed by 5 bases and the J gene end by 8 bases; junction bases not matched to a gene: 5. The CDR3 sequence is 12 residues long. Germline V gene lookup returns CDR1 SGHVS and CDR2 FQNEAQ. CDR3 DNA sequence: TGTGCCAGCAGCCGAGGGGGCCAGGGCTACACCTTC. It specifies CASSRGGQGYTF.

The chain employs TRBV15 and TRBJ2-7; TRBD2 aligns across 7 bases. With V trimmed by 4 bases and J by 0 bases, 6 bases remained unmatched. The CDR3 loop spans 15 amino acids. CDR1 is LNHNV and CDR2 is YYDKDF in the germline V gene (reference sequence). CDR3 nucleotide sequence: TGTGCCACCAGCACAGCGGGGAGGGGCTCCTACGAGCAGTACTTC. Translated, it gives CATSTAGRGSYEQYF. The full variable domain, rest sourced from reference TRBV15 and TRBJ2-7, is DAMVIQNPRYQVTQFGKPVTLSCSQTLNHNVMYWYQQKSSQAPKLLFHYYDKDFNNEADTPDNFQSRRPNTSFCFLDIRSPGLGDTAMYLCATSTAGRGSYEQYFGPGTRLTVT.

The rearrangement uses TRBV4-1 and TRBJ1-1, with D possibly being TRBD1 (5 bases). Trimming removed 0 bases from V and 3 bases from J, with 20 bases in between. This CDR3 is built from 18 residues. Per germline, CDR1 MGHRA and CDR2 YSYEKL. CDR3 loop: CASSQEMGLHRLDTEAFF. CDR3 bases: TGCGCCAGCAGCCAAGAGATGGGACTCCATCGTTTAGACACTGAAGCTTTCTTT.

CDR3 amino acids: CASSLGQGENYEQYF. DNA of the CDR3: TGTGCCAGCAGCTTGGGACAGGGCGAAAACTACGAGCAGTACTTC. The rearrangement joins TRBV5-6 to TRBJ2-7; 7 positions match TRBD1. Unmatched junction bases numbered 6, after V lost 0 bases and J lost 3 bases. CDR3 size: 15 residues. Germline V CDR1 and CDR2: SGHDT, YYEEEE.

This chain connects TRBV19 to TRBJ2-4; 10 nucleotides line up with TRBD1. Germline V CDR1 and CDR2: LNHDA, SQIVND (reference sequence). The CDR3 runs to 19 residues. Trimming took 5 bases from V and 0 from J; bases not matched to a gene: 13. The CDR3 sequence: CASSPSGTGAHIAKNIQYF. As DNA, the CDR3 is TGTGCCAGTAGTCCATCCGGGACAGGGGCCCATATAGCCAAAAACATTCAGTACTTC.

The V and J genes are TRBV20-1 and TRBJ1-1; D is uncertain. This CDR3 comprises 11 residues. Germline V CDR1 and CDR2: DFQATT, SNEGSKA (reference sequence). Trimming shortened V by 4 bases and J by 3 bases, and 6 bases separated the two germline ends. In DNA, the CDR3 is TGCAGTGCTAAGGCGGACACTGAAGCTTTCTTT. It yields the protein CSAKADTEAFF.

This clone appeared a single time. The chain has TRBV15 and TRBJ2-1; possibly TRBD1 for D (5 bases). Between the trimmed V and J ends, which lost 4 bases and 1 base, there was a span of 11 bases. Per germline, CDR1 LNHNV and CDR2 YYDKDF (reference sequence). CDR3 length equals 15 residues. The CDR3 coding sequence is TGTGCCACCAGCACAGGGCCCCGATCCTACAATGAGCAGTTCTTC. Its translation is CATSTGPRSYNEQFF.

On this clone itself: This sample also contains other DNA sequences that code for the same CDR3. The V and J genes are TRBV5-1 and TRBJ2-3; 9 bases map to TRBD1. The CDR3 is 15 residues long. V shed 4 bases and J 3 bases; nucleotides not matched to a gene: 6. Germline assignment: CDR1 SGHRS and CDR2 YFSETQ. This CDR3 reads CASSLGQGGTDTQYF. In DNA form, the CDR3 reads TGCGCCAGCAGCCTGGGACAGGGCGGTACAGATACGCAGTATTTT.